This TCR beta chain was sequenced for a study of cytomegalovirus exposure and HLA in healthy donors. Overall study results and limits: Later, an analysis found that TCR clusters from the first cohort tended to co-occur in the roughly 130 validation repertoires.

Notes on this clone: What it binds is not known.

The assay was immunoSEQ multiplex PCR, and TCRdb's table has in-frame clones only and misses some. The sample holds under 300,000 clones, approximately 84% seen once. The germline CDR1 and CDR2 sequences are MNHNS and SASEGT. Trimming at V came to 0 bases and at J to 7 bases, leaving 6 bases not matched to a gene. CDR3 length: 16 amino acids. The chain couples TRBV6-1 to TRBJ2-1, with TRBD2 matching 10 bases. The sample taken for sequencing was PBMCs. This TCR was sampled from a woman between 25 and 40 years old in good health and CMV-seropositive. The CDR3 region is CASSEAGGSGGNEQFF. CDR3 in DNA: TGTGCCAGCAGTGAAGCGGGAGGTAGCGGGGGGAATGAGCAGTTCTTC.